A selection of T cell receptor beta chains follows, all from one sample in a study of Ad26.COV2.S vaccination and SARS-CoV-2 variants. TCRdb's table, derived via immunoSEQ multiplex PCR, lists solely in-frame clones and lacks some. The sample records almost 400,000 clones, about 89% being singletons. The specimen was peripheral blood, collected in a trial of Ad26.COV2.S vaccine versus placebo. Receptors were obtained from a person aged 18 to 59 who received the Ad26.COV2.S COVID-19 vaccine or a placebo. Each CDR3 is given with its conserved first and last residue. A D gene is named only where the DNA matches it firmly. Size is stated for part of the rows, as once, few or many counts, or as a class when the clone is expanded.

J: TRBJ1-3; V: TRBV2; D: NA; length: 16; size: NA; DNA: TGTGCCAGCAGTAGGGGGGAAGCAAGCTCTGGAAACACCATATATTTT; CDR3: CASSRGEASSGNTIYF
J: TRBJ2-7; V: TRBV4-1; D: TRBD2; length: 18; size: few; DNA: TGCGCCAGCAGCCAAGCCGGGACTAGCTTACCATCGTACTACGAGCAGTACTTC; CDR3: CASSQAGTSLPSYYEQYF
J: TRBJ1-2; V: TRBV4-3; D: TRBD1; length: 16; size: NA; DNA: TGCGCCAGCAGCCAAGTCCGGGACAGGGAGTCGTATGGCTACACCTTC; CDR3: CASSQVRDRESYGYTF
J: TRBJ2-5; V: TRBV5-1; D: NA; length: 13; size: NA; DNA: TGCGCCAGCAGCTTGCAATCCTGGGAGACCCAGTACTTC; CDR3: CASSLQSWETQYF
J: TRBJ2-2; V: TRBV27; D: NA; length: 13; size: NA; DNA: TGTGCCAGCAGTTTAGGATTTGGTCGGGAGCTGTTTTTT; CDR3: CASSLGFGRELFF
J: TRBJ2-3; V: TRBV7-9; D: TRBD2; length: 16; size: once; DNA: TGTGCCAGCAGCTTATCACTAGCGGGAGGTGGGGATACGCAGTATTTT; CDR3: CASSLSLAGGGDTQYF
J: TRBJ2-1; V: TRBV30; D: NA; length: 13; size: NA; DNA: TGTGCCGTTGGGGCCAGCTCCTACAATGAGCAGTTCTTC; CDR3: CAVGASSYNEQFF
J: TRBJ2-7; V: TRBV7-6; D: NA; length: 14; size: once; DNA: TGTGCCAGCAGCTTAGGAGGCGGTGCTTACGAGCAGTACTTC; CDR3: CASSLGGGAYEQYF
J: TRBJ1-1; V: TRBV5-4; D: NA; length: 18; size: NA; DNA: TGTGCCAGCAGCTTGGGACCCCAGAGGGGAGGAGGGAACACTGAAGCTTTCTTT; CDR3: CASSLGPQRGGGNTEAFF
J: TRBJ1-2; V: TRBV7-6; D: TRBD1; length: 15; size: NA; DNA: TGTGCCAGCAGCGTTGGACAGGGCCTCTCTTATGGCTACACCTTC; CDR3: CASSVGQGLSYGYTF
J: TRBJ1-2; V: TRBV3-1/TRBV3-2; D: TRBD1; length: 16; size: NA; DNA: TGTGCCAGCAGCAGACGACAGGGGGCGTTTGGACGTGGCTACACCTTC; CDR3: CASSRRQGAFGRGYTF
J: TRBJ2-5; V: TRBV30; D: NA; length: 13; size: few; DNA: TGTGCCTGGAGTGTTTCACAGAGGGAGACCCAGTACTTC; CDR3: CAWSVSQRETQYF
J: TRBJ2-7; V: TRBV7-9; D: NA; length: 14; size: NA; DNA: TGTGCCAGCAGCTTAGTCGGGACCCCCGGAGAGCAGTACTTC; CDR3: CASSLVGTPGEQYF
J: TRBJ1-2; V: TRBV7-9; D: NA; length: 13; size: NA; DNA: TGTGCCAGCAGCTTAGCGGGGACGGCAAGATACACCTTC; CDR3: CASSLAGTARYTF
J: TRBJ2-1; V: TRBV6-2/TRBV6-3; D: NA; length: 12; size: NA; DNA: TGTGCCAGCAGTCGCTATGGCAATGAGCAGTTCTTC; CDR3: CASSRYGNEQFF
J: TRBJ1-2; V: TRBV7-9; D: TRBD1; length: 15; size: NA; DNA: TGTGCCAGCAGCTTAGGAACAGGGGGCTCCTATGGCTACACCTTC; CDR3: CASSLGTGGSYGYTF
J: TRBJ1-2; V: TRBV28; D: NA; length: 13; size: NA; DNA: TGTGCCAGCAGCCCCCCGGGGGGCTATGGCTACACCTTC; CDR3: CASSPPGGYGYTF
J: TRBJ2-7; V: TRBV9; D: NA; length: 15; size: NA; DNA: TGTGCCAGCAGCGTAGCTATTCGGCCGCGGGACGAGCAGTACTTC; CDR3: CASSVAIRPRDEQYF
J: TRBJ1-2; V: TRBV27; D: NA; length: 15; size: NA; DNA: TGTGCCAGCAGGAGCATAACAGGGCGGCCCTATGGCTACACCTTC; CDR3: CASRSITGRPYGYTF
J: TRBJ1-2; V: TRBV29-1; D: NA; length: 11; size: NA; DNA: TGCAGCGTTGAGAGCGGGTTTGGCTACACCTTC; CDR3: CSVESGFGYTF
J: TRBJ2-3; V: TRBV5-1; D: NA; length: 14; size: NA; DNA: TGCGCCAGCAGCTTAGGTCAGGGGCTTGGTACGCAGTATTTT; CDR3: CASSLGQGLGTQYF
J: TRBJ1-1; V: TRBV6-5; D: NA; length: 14; size: few; DNA: TGTGCCAGCAGTTACTCGACAGAGAACACTGAAGCTTTCTTT; CDR3: CASSYSTENTEAFF
J: TRBJ2-2; V: TRBV28; D: TRBD2; length: 20; size: NA; DNA: TGTGCCAGCAGTTTATGGCTAGCGGGAGCTGACCGAGGGAACACCGGGGAGCTGTTTTTT; CDR3: CASSLWLAGADRGNTGELFF
J: TRBJ1-1; V: TRBV30; D: NA; length: 11; size: NA; DNA: TGTGCCTGGAGTGGCATCGCTGAAGCTTTCTTT; CDR3: CAWSGIAEAFF
J: TRBJ1-5; V: TRBV5-8; D: NA; length: 14; size: NA; DNA: TGTGCCAGCGCCAGCAGGAGAGGCAATCAGCCCCAGCATTTT; CDR3: CASASRRGNQPQHF